The next 19 T cell receptor beta chains were all read from a single sample in a study of blood T cell repertoires in COVID-19. Only in-frame clones appear in the TCRdb table, and some are missing; sequencing was by immunoSEQ multiplex PCR. The table records about 290,000 clones, about nine tenths of them present only once. The sample comprised PBMCs or T cells enriched from blood (not recorded which). These TCRs come from a woman between 40 and 50 years old who had recovered from COVID-19.

The V gene is TRBV11-2, the J gene TRBJ2-2; D unclear. Germline-derived CDR1 and CDR2 are SGHAT and FQNNGV. V lost 3 bases and J lost 1, with 9 bases in between. The CDR3 contains 15 residues. Here the CDR3 DNA reads TGTGCCAGCAGCTTTGGTCGGAGGAACACCGGGGAGCTGTTTTTT. This translates into CASSFGRRNTGELFF.

CDR3 in DNA: TGTGCCAGCAGCGCCCACAGGGCTAACTATGGCTACACCTTC. This sequence encodes CASSAHRANYGYTF. The V and J genes are TRBV9 and TRBJ1-2; a possible D gene is TRBD1 (6 bases). V lost 3 bases and J 0 bases, leaving 9 bases between the germline ends. The germline gives CDR1 SGDLS, CDR2 YYNGEE. The CDR3 is 14 residues long.

The chain couples TRBV19 to TRBJ1-3; D remains ambiguous. The CDR3 extends over 14 amino acids. V was trimmed by 7 bases and J by 0 bases, leaving 10 bases between them. Germline values: CDR1 LNHDA, CDR2 SQIVND (reference sequence). CDR3 sequence (DNA): TGTGCCAGTAAGGAGCAAGCCTCTGGAAACACCATATATTTT. Translation gives CASKEQASGNTIYF.

The table lists this clone with a count of one. The rearrangement uses TRBV5-1 and TRBJ2-1, with 7 bases fitting TRBD1. This CDR3 region has 16 residues. Per the germline V gene, CDR1 is SGHRS and CDR2 is YFSETQ. V lost 4 bases and J lost 1; bases outside the gene matches: 8. The CDR3 loop is CASSPRTGGSYNEQFF. The CDR3 coding sequence is TGCGCCAGCAGCCCCCGGACAGGTGGTTCCTACAATGAGCAGTTCTTC.

The genes are TRBV9 and TRBJ2-1, with D uncertain. V lost 4 bases, J lost 5 bases, and 10 bases lay in between. CDR3 length: 13 amino acids. Germline CDR1 is SGDLS and CDR2 is YYNGEE. This CDR3 reads CASSSREDNEQFF. CDR3 nucleotides: TGTGCCAGCAGCAGTCGAGAGGACAATGAGCAGTTCTTC.

This chain joins TRBV29-1 and TRBJ1-2; tentatively, D is TRBD1 (6 bases). The V gene lost 7 bases and the J gene lost 7 bases, with 19 bases spanning the gap. This CDR3 has 13 residues. CDR1 is SQVTM, CDR2 ANQGSEA, per germline. The CDR3 sequence: CSAGVGTSFGYTF. The DNA of the CDR3 is TGCAGCGCTGGGGTCGGGACATCTTTTGGCTACACCTTC. The entire variable domain, with the rest obtained from reference TRBV29-1 and TRBJ1-2, is as follows: SAVISQKPSRDICQRGTSLTIQCQVDSQVTMMFWYRQQPGQSLTLIATANQGSEATYESGFVIDKFPISRPNLTFSTLTVSNMSPEDSSIYLCSAGVGTSFGYTFGSGTRLTVV.

This clone is a singleton in its sample. J is TRBJ2-5 and V is TRBV15; 9 bases align to TRBD1. Looked up from germline, CDR1 is LNHNV and CDR2 is YYDKDF (reference sequence). V lost 5 bases to trimming and J lost 4 bases; unmatched junction nucleotides: 11. This CDR3 region has 16 residues. This chain's CDR3 is CATSGPTGGGGETQYF. CDR3 sequence (DNA): TGTGCCACCAGCGGGCCCACAGGGGGCGGAGGAGAGACCCAGTACTTC.

The chain joins TRBV6-5 to TRBJ1-1; 7 bases match TRBD1. This CDR3 spans 16 amino acids. Per germline, CDR1 MNHEY and CDR2 SVGAGI. J lost 12 bases, V lost 3 bases, and 19 bases had no gene match. CDR3 in amino acids: CASSYTIGQVSVLSFF. DNA of the CDR3: TGTGCCAGCAGTTATACTATTGGACAGGTCTCGGTATTGTCTTTCTTT.

The chain combines TRBV5-5 with TRBJ2-7; TRBD1 might be the D (6 bases). V lost 0 bases and J 0 bases, leaving 13 bases between the germline ends. CDR3 length: 16 residues. Germline values: CDR1 SGHKS, CDR2 YYEKEE (reference sequence). CDR3 protein: CASSLVVGQSSYEQYF. The DNA of the CDR3 is TGTGCCAGCAGCTTGGTGGTCGGACAGAGCTCCTACGAGCAGTACTTC.

In this sample, this clone turned up once. V usage is TRBV7-6 and J usage is TRBJ1-5; D is perhaps TRBD1 (5 bases). From germline, CDR1 is SGHVS and CDR2 FNYEAQ. The V end lost 1 base, the J end lost 7 bases, and 14 bases lay between the germline ends. The CDR3 is 15 residues long. The CDR3 coding sequence is TGTGCCAGCAGCTTAGGGGAGGGGCCGGCCCAGCCCCAGCATTTT. It codes for CASSLGEGPAQPQHF.

V gene TRBV30 combines with J gene TRBJ1-2; D is perhaps TRBD1 (6 bases). V lost 4 bases to trimming and J lost 5 bases, with 11 bases between them. The germline V gene encodes CDR1 GTSNPN and CDR2 SVGIG (reference sequence). The CDR3 spans 12 residues. CDR3 bases: TGTGCCTGGATGAGGGGGAATTATGGCTACACCTTC. Residues: CAWMRGNYGYTF.

The rearrangement uses TRBV18 and TRBJ1-1, with 9 bases aligning to TRBD1. After removal of 1 base from V and 0 bases from J, the junction contained 9 bases not matched to a gene. The length of the CDR3 is 18 residues. The germline CDR1 and CDR2 sequences are KGHSH and LQKENI. The CDR3 loop is CASSPLRTGDHMNTEAFF. The DNA of the CDR3 is TGTGCCAGCTCACCACTACGGACAGGGGACCATATGAACACTGAAGCTTTCTTT.

The V and J genes are TRBV24-1 and TRBJ1-2; 7 positions agree with TRBD1. This CDR3 has 14 amino acids. The J segment lost 2 bases and the V segment lost 3 bases, leaving 2 bases of the junction unmatched. From germline, CDR1 is KGHDR and CDR2 SFDVKD. CDR3 nucleotides: TGTGCCACCAGTGATCGGGACAGAAACTATGGCTACACCTTC. It codes for CATSDRDRNYGYTF.

The CDR3 spells CASSLGQRQETQYF. DNA for the CDR3: TGTGCCAGCAGCTTAGGACAGAGACAAGAGACCCAGTACTTC. The chain combines TRBV7-2 with TRBJ2-5; D may be TRBD1 (5 bases). Trimming removed 1 base from V and 2 bases from J, with 8 bases in between. CDR1 and CDR2 from the germline V gene are SGHTA and FQGNSA. The CDR3 length is 14 residues.

The V gene is TRBV29-1, the J gene TRBJ2-3; TRBD1 matches at 8 bases. The CDR3 covers 15 residues. Germline CDR1 is SQVTM and CDR2 is ANQGSEA. V was pared by 7 bases and J by 11 bases, with 20 bases of the junction left unmatched. CDR3 sequence (DNA): TGCAGCGCCCACGGACAGGGTCCAACGGCCGGTGGGCAGTATTTT. Residues: CSAHGQGPTAGGQYF.

The sample holds a few counts of this clone. This chain connects TRBV30 to TRBJ2-5; a possible D gene is TRBD1 (5 bases). The CDR3 runs 15 residues. Germline V gene sequence: CDR1 GTSNPN, CDR2 SVGIG (reference sequence). V dropped 0 bases and J dropped 5 bases, with 16 bases sitting between them. CDR3 amino acids: CAWSVYGQGWETQYF. For the CDR3, the DNA is TGTGCCTGGAGTGTATATGGGCAGGGATGGGAGACCCAGTACTTC.

The genes are TRBV11-1 and TRBJ1-1; D is unresolved. Looked up from germline, CDR1 is SGHAT and CDR2 is FQDESV (reference sequence). This CDR3 comprises 13 residues. Trimming took 5 bases from V and 3 from J, leaving 10 bases between them. CDR3 protein: CASSKDTDTEAFF. The CDR3 region has the DNA TGTGCCAGCAGCAAAGATACAGACACTGAAGCTTTCTTT.

V and J are TRBV4-1 and TRBJ2-3, with D maybe TRBD1 (5 bases). Germline loops: CDR1 MGHRA, CDR2 YSYEKL. Trimming removed 1 base at V and 8 bases at J, with 16 bases between. CDR3 length: 15 amino acids. The CDR3 loop is CASSQVWTSAGTQYF. CDR3 sequence (DNA): TGCGCCAGCAGCCAAGTGTGGACATCGGCAGGTACGCAGTATTTT.

J is TRBJ2-7 and V is TRBV2; 8 nucleotides align to TRBD2. CDR3 length: 15 residues. V was pared by 0 bases and J by 5 bases, with 6 bases of the junction left unmatched. Per the germline V gene, CDR1 is SNHLY and CDR2 is FYNNEI. The CDR3 DNA reads TGTGCCAGCAGTGAAGCGAAGGGACTAGGAGACGAGCAGTACTTC. It specifies CASSEAKGLGDEQYF.